The clone carrying this T cell receptor (beta chain) has just a few counts. Its target is unknown. Expressed TCRB transcripts were sequenced after all isolated RNA was converted to cDNA. Measured with immunoSEQ multiplex PCR; TCRdb has only the in-frame clones, and not every one. The sample consists of some 52,000 clones, roughly 39% of them appearing once. CD45RO/CCR7/CD25/CD127/CD95/CD27 staining was used to isolate CD4+ naive, central memory, regulatory and stem cell-like memory cells by sorting. The CDR3 is 15 amino acids. V lost 3 bases, J lost 3 bases, and 3 bases stayed unmatched. Germline V gene lookup returns CDR1 SGHTA and CDR2 FQGTGA. The data are from a study of beta chain features in type 1 diabetes. The overall study: Taken together, all samples contributed around 100,000,000 examined sorted cells.

Notes on the study in general: Researchers reported that naive, central memory and Treg TCRB repertoires appeared more similar in patients than in healthy donors. Reads derived from cDNA could over-represent cells showing high TCR expression. Among all four CD4+ subsets, Type 1 diabetes patients had TCRB CDR3s that were moderately but significantly shorter.

The receptor was derived from a man younger than 45 with type 1 diabetes. Sample: Tregs from blood. The chain couples TRBV7-3 to TRBJ2-1, with TRBD2 matching 9 bases. The CDR3 spells CASSLSLAGYNEQFF. The CDR3 nucleotides read TGTGCCAGCAGCTTGTCACTAGCGGGCTACAATGAGCAGTTCTTC.